What follows are 30 T cell receptor beta chains derived from one specimen sequenced in a study of T cells after yellow fever vaccination. MiXCR, applied by TCRdb to the 5' RACE reads, yields one record per CDR3 protein. The table lists about 340,000 distinct CDR3 sequences, approximately 12% of them singletons. Material: CD4+ T cells sorted from PBMCs, obtained 15 days after the yellow fever booster vaccination. Receptors originate from a man aged 18 to 35 who received the YFV17D yellow fever vaccine.

The sample holds a few counts of this clonotype. CDR3: CASSYGTEYEQYV. CDR3 nucleotide sequence: TGTGCCAGCAGCTACGGGACAGAGTACGAGCAGTACGTC. The genes are TRBV5-5 and TRBJ2-7, with 7 nucleotides matching TRBD1. Per germline, CDR1 SGHKS and CDR2 YYEKEE (reference sequence). There are 13 residues in the CDR3. Trimming took 3 bases from V and 4 from J; bases not matched to a gene: 4.

This clonotype was counted between two and nine times. The chain couples TRBV3-1 to TRBJ2-2; D call uncertain. The V gene lost 3 bases and the J gene lost 4 bases, with 12 bases spanning the gap. Germline V gene sequence: CDR1 LGHDT, CDR2 YNNKEL (reference sequence). This CDR3 is built from 15 residues. CDR3 coding DNA: TGTGCCAGCAGCCATCCCTTCCGGCGCACCGGGGAGCTGTTTTTT. Translating gives CASSHPFRRTGELFF. Full variable domain (outside the CDR3, taken from reference TRBV3-1 and TRBJ2-2): DTAVSQTPKYLVTQMGNDKSIKCEQNLGHDTMYWYKQDSKKFLKIMFSYNNKELIINETVPNRFSPKSPDKAHLNLHINSLELGDSAVYFCASSHPFRRTGELFFGEGSRLTVL.

This clonotype was detected ten times or more. The chain links TRBV15 to TRBJ2-7, with TRBD2 as a possible D gene (5 bases). Per germline, CDR1 LNHNV and CDR2 YYDKDF (reference sequence). There are 11 residues in the CDR3. CDR3 DNA sequence: TGTGCCACCAGCAGAGCGGCCACTAGAGGCGTC. Translation gives CATSRAATRGV.

The sample holds a few counts of this clonotype. V is TRBV7-2 and J is TRBJ1-1, with a possible D match to TRBD1 (5 bases). V was shortened by 1 base and J by 5 bases, with 11 bases between the two germline ends. Germline V lookup: CDR1 SGHTA, CDR2 FQGNSA. This CDR3 spans 14 amino acids. This CDR3 is CASSLGTGWTEAFF. The CDR3 DNA sequence: TGTGCCAGCAGCTTAGGCACAGGTTGGACTGAAGCTTTCTTT.

Only a few counts were recorded for this clonotype. Given a much more abundant clone one base away, this may be a read error. The chain joins TRBV19 to TRBJ2-6; perhaps TRBD1 as D (6 bases). Germline V gene sequence: CDR1 LNHDA, CDR2 SQIVND (reference sequence). This CDR3 has 15 amino acids. The CDR3 spells CASSSRGSGAYVLTF. CDR3 in DNA: TGTGCCAGTAGCAGCAGGGGTTCTGGGGCCTACGTCCTGACTTTC.

V usage is TRBV7-2 and J usage is TRBJ1-2; D gene unclear. Trimming shortened V by 5 bases and J by 0 bases, and 7 bases separated the two germline ends. The CDR3 extends over 13 amino acids. Germline V lookup: CDR1 SGHTA, CDR2 FQGNSA. Written as DNA, the CDR3 is TGTGCCAGCAGCCCCGAGGCTAACTATGGCTACACCTTC. Translated, it gives CASSPEANYGYTF.

In DNA form, the CDR3 reads TGCGCCAGCAGCTTGGGGGCTATCGCGGGGGACTACGAGCAGTACGTC. It is translated as CASSLGAIAGDYEQYV. This chain uses TRBV5-1 with TRBJ2-7, with TRBD2 identical over 7 bases. CDR3 length: 16 amino acids. The junction had 9 bases not matched to a gene; V was cut back by 0 bases and J by 3 bases. The V gene's germline CDR1 is SGHRS and CDR2 YFSETQ.

This clonotype occurred many times. The V and J genes are TRBV6-5 and TRBJ1-1; TRBD1 might be the D (6 bases). The CDR3 contains 14 residues. V was clipped by 7 bases and J by 1 base, with 13 bases between them. In germline, CDR1 is MNHEY, CDR2 SVGAGI. CDR3 in DNA: TGTGCCAGCAAACCAGGGGAGGCGAACACTGAAGCTTTCTTT. It is translated as CASKPGEANTEAFF.

This chain uses TRBV7-3 with TRBJ2-5; tentative D call: TRBD1 (6 bases). The CDR3 runs 15 residues. From germline, CDR1 is SGHTA and CDR2 FQGTGA. V lost 4 bases and J 7 bases, leaving 19 bases between the germline ends. The CDR3 loop is CASSSQAGARGTQYF. The CDR3 coding sequence is TGTGCCAGCAGCTCCCAAGCAGGGGCCCGGGGGACCCAGTACTTC.

The rearrangement links TRBV10-3 to TRBJ1-1; no clear D gene. Germline-derived CDR1 and CDR2 are ENHRY and SYGVKD. The germline V and J ends were trimmed by 8 bases and 4 bases, with 23 bases remaining between them. The CDR3 is made up of 16 amino acids. The DNA of the CDR3 is TGTGCCATCGGCTCAATCAATCACGGAGTTAGCACTGAAGCTTTCTTT. Translated, it gives CAIGSINHGVSTEAFF.

This clonotype was recorded a few times. J is TRBJ1-5 and V is TRBV7-9; D may be TRBD1 (6 bases). Trimming took off 5 bases at V and 5 bases at J, with 13 bases between the two ends. This CDR3 is 14 amino acids long. In germline, CDR1 is SEHNR, CDR2 FQNEAQ (reference sequence). The CDR3 loop reads CASSRTDAYQPQHF. The DNA for the CDR3 is TGTGCCAGCAGCCGGACAGATGCCTATCAGCCCCAGCATTTT.

V gene TRBV18 combines with J gene TRBJ2-5; TRBD1 matches 11 bases. The CDR3 covers 15 residues. Germline CDR1 KGHSH, CDR2 LQKENI. The junction had 4 bases not matched to a gene; V was cut back by 3 bases and J by 4 bases. Here the CDR3 reads CASSPGDRGRETQYF. Here the CDR3 DNA reads TGTGCCAGCTCACCGGGGGACAGGGGGAGAGAGACCCAGTACTTC. Full variable domain (rest looked up from reference TRBV18 and TRBJ2-5): NAGVMQNPRHLVRRRGQEARLRCSPMKGHSHVYWYRQLPEEGLKFMVYLQKENIIDESGMPKERFSAEFPKEGPSILRIQQVVRGDSAAYFCASSPGDRGRETQYFGPGTRLLVL.

This clonotype was detected a few times. This chain connects TRBV7-9 to TRBJ1-2; 8 bases fit TRBD1. The V segment lost 5 bases and the J segment 2 bases; nucleotides outside the gene matches: 7. This CDR3 spans 15 amino acids. Germline V gene sequence: CDR1 SEHNR, CDR2 FQNEAQ (reference sequence). Written as DNA, the CDR3 is TGTGCCAGCAGCGTGACAGGGGCCACAAACTATGGCTACACCTTC. It codes for CASSVTGATNYGYTF.

This clonotype was detected ten times or more. The chain links TRBV5-1 to TRBJ2-5; TRBD2 aligns across 13 bases. CDR1 SGHRS and CDR2 YFSETQ come from the germline V gene. CDR3 length: 17 residues. The junction had 11 bases not matched to a gene; V was cut back by 4 bases and J by 5 bases. The CDR3 sequence: CASSDGTSGATVETQYF. The CDR3 nucleotides are TGCGCCAGCAGCGACGGGACTAGCGGGGCGACAGTGGAGACCCAGTACTTC.

This clonotype was picked up a small number of times. The chain joins TRBV12-3 or TRBV12-4 to TRBJ2-7; the D call may be TRBD1 or TRBD2 (6 bases each). Trimming cost V 6 bases and J 1 base, with 16 bases left between them. CDR3 length: 15 amino acids. In DNA form, the CDR3 reads TGTGCCAGCAGCACAACAGGGAGGAGGTCCTACGAGCAGTACTTC. This codes for CASSTTGRRSYEQYF.

This clonotype appeared a few times. The rearrangement uses TRBV5-5 and TRBJ1-2; D unresolved. This CDR3 spans 17 amino acids. Germline assignment: CDR1 SGHKS and CDR2 YYEKEE (reference sequence). Between the trimmed V and J ends, which lost 0 bases and 0 bases, there was a span of 15 bases. The CDR3 sequence: CASSLARGVPANYGYTF. In DNA form, the CDR3 reads TGTGCCAGCAGCTTGGCTCGCGGGGTACCGGCTAACTATGGCTACACCTTC. Combining the CDR3 with reference TRBV5-5 and TRBJ1-2 gives the whole variable domain DAGVTQSPTHLIKTRGQQVTLRCSPISGHKSVSWYQQVLGQGPQFIFQYYEKEERGRGNFPDRFSARQFPNYSSELNVNALLLGDSALYLCASSLARGVPANYGYTFGSGTRLTVV.

V is TRBV6-5 and J is TRBJ2-7; D might be TRBD2 (6 bases). In germline, CDR1 is MNHEY, CDR2 SVGAGI. The CDR3 runs 13 residues. The V end was cut by 1 base, the J end by 5 bases, with 9 bases between. This chain's CDR3 is CASSYLAGNEQYF. The CDR3 DNA is TGTGCCAGCAGTTACTTGGCGGGGAACGAGCAGTACTTC.

The V call is TRBV5-1, the J call TRBJ1-2; no firm D call. Trimming stripped 2 bases from V and 0 bases from J, with 8 bases between. This CDR3 has 14 amino acids. Germline V CDR1 and CDR2: SGHRS, YFSETQ. DNA of the CDR3: TGCGCCAGCAGCTTTTGGGTCCCTAACTATGGCTACACCTTC. Protein sequence: CASSFWVPNYGYTF.

This chain uses TRBV5-1 with TRBJ1-4, with TRBD1 matching 9 bases. CDR3 size: 15 residues. Trimming took 1 base from V and 8 from J; bases not matched to a gene: 6. Germline V CDR1 and CDR2: SGHRS, YFSETQ. In DNA, the CDR3 is TGCGCCAGCAGCTTGCTGGGACAGGGTGAGGAAAAACTGTTTTTT. Its translation: CASSLLGQGEEKLFF. Drawing the rest from reference TRBV5-1 and TRBJ1-4, the complete variable domain is KAGVTQTPRYLIKTRGQQVTLSCSPISGHRSVSWYQQTPGQGLQFLFEYFSETQRNKGNFPGRFSGRQFSNSRSEMNVSTLELGDSALYLCASSLLGQGEEKLFFGSGTQLSVL.

There are many counts of this clonotype. The chain employs TRBV9 and TRBJ2-2, with D hard to call. V dropped 4 bases and J dropped 0 bases, with 10 bases sitting between them. The V gene's germline CDR1 is SGDLS and CDR2 YYNGEE. The CDR3 loop spans 15 amino acids. This chain's CDR3 is CASSPRLANTGELFF. Here the CDR3 DNA reads TGTGCCAGCAGCCCACGCCTAGCGAACACCGGGGAGCTGTTTTTT. The complete variable domain, with remaining parts taken from reference TRBV9 and TRBJ2-2, reads DSGVTQTPKHLITATGQRVTLRCSPRSGDLSVYWYQQSLDQGLQFLIQYYNGEERAKGNILERFSAQQFPDLHSELNLSSLELGDSALYFCASSPRLANTGELFFGEGSRLTVL.

This clonotype showed up just a few times. This chain links TRBV25-1 with TRBJ2-3; a possible D gene is TRBD1 (6 bases). Germline V lookup: CDR1 MGHDK, CDR2 SYGVNS. The CDR3 is made up of 13 amino acids. Trimming pared 9 bases from V and 0 bases from J, leaving 10 bases between. The CDR3 spells CASGTPSTDTQYF. CDR3 DNA: TGTGCCAGTGGGACACCTAGCACAGATACGCAGTATTTT.

The sample holds many counts of this clonotype. V and J are TRBV6-2 or TRBV6-3 and TRBJ2-5; 9 positions agree with TRBD2. The CDR3 runs 14 residues. Germline V gene data show CDR1 as MNHEY and CDR2 as SVGEGT. Losses at the gene ends were 5 bases for V and 6 bases for J; bases not matched to a gene: 7. The CDR3 protein is CASSKTSGRQTQYF. Written as DNA, the CDR3 is TGTGCCAGCAGTAAGACTAGCGGCCGACAGACCCAGTACTTC.

This chain links TRBV6-5 with TRBJ2-3; 8 bases fit TRBD1. This CDR3 spans 12 amino acids. Germline lookup yields CDR1 MNHEY and CDR2 SVGAGI. Trimming took 6 bases from V and 7 from J; bases not matched to a gene: 3. CDR3 sequence (DNA): TGTGCCAGCAGCCGGGACAGGCATACGCAGTATTTT. Translation: CASSRDRHTQYF.

At least ten counts were recorded for this clonotype. The V and J genes are TRBV6-5 and TRBJ2-2; unclear D gene. Looked up from germline, CDR1 is MNHEY and CDR2 is SVGAGI. The CDR3 runs to 13 residues. V lost 8 bases, J lost 1 base, and 8 bases lay in between. The CDR3 sequence: CASRRMNTGELFF. In DNA form, the CDR3 reads TGTGCCAGCCGCCGGATGAACACCGGGGAGCTGTTTTTT.

This clonotype was detected a few times. V and J are TRBV24-1 and TRBJ2-1; D uncertain. Germline CDR1 KGHDR, CDR2 SFDVKD. Deletions cut 1 base from V and 0 bases from J, with 6 bases between. The CDR3 is made up of 15 amino acids. The CDR3 DNA reads TGTGCCACCAGTGATTTACCAGTCTCCTACAATGAGCAGTTCTTC. Translation gives CATSDLPVSYNEQFF.

This clonotype occurred many times. This chain links TRBV3-1 with TRBJ2-7; a possible D gene is TRBD1 (5 bases). Germline V CDR1 and CDR2: LGHDT, YNNKEL (reference sequence). The CDR3 spans 14 residues. Trimming pared 5 bases from V and 2 bases from J, leaving 13 bases between. The CDR3 region has the DNA TGTGCCAGCAGCGTGGGGCTGCCTCCCTACGAGCAGTACTTC. Encoded protein: CASSVGLPPYEQYF.

A remark on this clonotype: A much larger clonotype is one base distant, so this may be a read error. This chain links TRBV3-1 with TRBJ2-1; D unresolved. V was trimmed by 6 bases and J by 9 bases, leaving 15 bases between them. The CDR3 totals 13 residues. Germline lookup yields CDR1 LGHDT and CDR2 YNNKEL (reference sequence). Here the CDR3 DNA reads TGTGCCAGCAGGCGCCTAGTCAACTGTGAGCAGTTCTTC. It is translated as CASRRLVNCEQFF.

The chain joins TRBV9 to TRBJ2-5; possibly TRBD2 for D (6 bases). Trimming removed 3 bases at V and 2 bases at J, with 11 bases between. The CDR3 has 14 amino acids. CDR1 and CDR2 from the germline V gene are SGDLS and YYNGEE. The CDR3 is CASSAWDSQETQYF. In nucleotides, the CDR3 is TGTGCCAGCAGCGCTTGGGACTCGCAAGAGACCCAGTACTTC.

CDR3 nucleotide sequence: TGCGCCAGCAGCTTGTACCCGGGGGCGGCCCGGGAAAAACTGTTTTTT. Its protein product is CASSLYPGAAREKLFF. This sequence joins TRBV5-1 and TRBJ1-4; possibly TRBD1 for D (6 bases). CDR1 is SGHRS and CDR2 is YFSETQ in the germline V gene. CDR3 length equals 16 residues. V lost 1 base, J lost 8 bases, and 18 bases lay in between.

This clonotype has a handful of counts. The chain is built from TRBV4-3 and TRBJ2-7, with 8 positions matching TRBD1. The CDR3 contains 15 residues. The germline V gene encodes CDR1 LGHNA and CDR2 YSLEER. V gave up 0 bases and J gave up 5 bases; unmatched junction bases: 6. CDR3 in DNA: TGCGCCAGCAGCCAAGACATTAACAGGGGGGACGAGCAGTACTTC. Its protein is CASSQDINRGDEQYF.